This T cell receptor beta chain was identified during a study of CD4 T cells in relation to SARS-CoV-2 and coronaviruses. TCRdb's table, derived via immunoSEQ multiplex PCR, lists solely in-frame clones and lacks some. The sample has about 12,000 clones; 69% are singletons. The V end was cut by 3 bases, the J end by 9 bases, with 7 bases between. CDR1 and CDR2 (germline): LNHDA, SQIVND (reference sequence). The CDR3 loop spans 11 amino acids. Points from the study as a whole: Crossreactivity was assessed only for spike protein, not other viral proteins.

Remarks on this clone: What it binds is not known.

The unexposed donors gave CD4+ T cells in 2011-2018, prior to COVID-19. Isolation of CD4+ T cells took place after about 9 days in culture. Unexposed-donor CD4+ T cells were probed with SARS-CoV-2 S/N and four cold-coronavirus spikes, cells permitting. This TCR was recovered from a human donor in good health. This chain connects TRBV19 to TRBJ2-3; D not resolved. Material: CD4+ T cells from PBMCs, cultured in vitro. The CDR3 DNA reads TGTGCCAGTAGTATTGAACGCACGCAGTATTTT. This sequence encodes CASSIERTQYF.